This T cell receptor (beta chain) was identified in a study of blood T cell repertoires in COVID-19. As for the study in general: From T cells, B-cell-depleted T cells, or PBMCs came the material, which was cDNA or gDNA.

The CDR3 loop spans 13 amino acids. Looked up from germline, CDR1 is SNHLY and CDR2 is FYNNEI. V trimming: 6 bases; J trimming: 8 bases; junction bases outside the gene matches: 8. Per the original data handling: Counts of nucleated cells, estimated from reference gene primer amplification, were obtained. Sequencing was performed with immunoSEQ multiplex PCR; in TCRdb, only in-frame clones are kept and a portion is missing. V and J calls plus clone size are reproduced from that table; the DNA served to infer D and trimming. The repertoire has around 84,000 clones, over 85% of them found once; the top ten carry over 4%. This clone was seen just once.

The material sequenced was peripheral blood. This chain links TRBV2 with TRBJ1-2; 8 bases are shared with TRBD1. The origin of this receptor is a man aged 45-65 years with active COVID-19. The CDR3 DNA sequence: TGTGCCAGCAGGGCGACAGGGGACGGCGGCTACACCTTC. Its protein product is CASRATGDGGYTF. Using reference TRBV2 and TRBJ1-2 for the parts outside the CDR3, the full variable domain is EPEVTQTPSHQVTQMGQEVILRCVPISNHLYFYWYRQILGQKVEFLVSFYNNEISEKSEIFDDQFSVERPDGSNFTLKIRSTKLEDSAMYFCASRATGDGGYTFGSGTRLTVV.